These T cell receptor beta chains were read from a single sample in a study of neurological immune-mediated disorders. MiXCR was run by TCRdb on the 5' RACE reads, yielding one entry per CDR3 protein. The data hold about 21,000 distinct CDR3 sequences, with around 6.2% observed a single time. Material for sequencing was CD8+ T cells from blood. These receptors originate from a man in his late teens or twenties in good health. The CDR3 runs from the conserved cysteine through the conserved F or W. A D gene is named only where the DNA matches it firmly. Part of the rows lack a size; the others show once, few, many or a class for expanded clones.

clone_size: many
v_call: TRBV20-1
j_call: TRBJ1-1
d_call: .
cdr3_nt: TGCAGTGCTCTCGAGTGGGAAATGAACACTGAAGCTTTCTTT
cdr3_aa: CSALEWEMNTEAFF

clone_size: many
v_call: TRBV20-1
j_call: TRBJ2-7
d_call: .
cdr3_nt: TGCAGTGCTAGAGATCCCAGGACGATTTACGAGCAGTACTTC
cdr3_aa: CSARDPRTIYEQYF

clone_size: many
v_call: TRBV6-1
j_call: TRBJ1-2
d_call: .
cdr3_nt: TGTGCCAGCAGTGAAGGCTTATGGGGGACTAACTATGGCTACACCTTC
cdr3_aa: CASSEGLWGTNYGYTF

clone_size: many
v_call: TRBV20-1
j_call: TRBJ2-3
d_call: .
cdr3_nt: TGCAGTGCTAACCCCACCGGGGGCACAGATACGCAGTATTTT
cdr3_aa: CSANPTGGTDTQYF

clone_size: many
v_call: TRBV19
j_call: TRBJ2-7
d_call: .
cdr3_nt: TGTGCCAGTAGTATAGTGCTTCTGGCGCCTTCCGAGCAGTACTTC
cdr3_aa: CASSIVLLAPSEQYF

clone_size: .
v_call: TRBV27
j_call: TRBJ2-3
d_call: .
cdr3_nt: TGTGCCAGCCGCCCGGGAACAGATACGCAGTATTTT
cdr3_aa: CASRPGTDTQYF

clone_size: many
v_call: TRBV5-4
j_call: TRBJ1-2
d_call: TRBD1
cdr3_nt: TGTGCCAGCAGCTCCATGACAGGGTTTAACTATGGCTACACCTTC
cdr3_aa: CASSSMTGFNYGYTF

clone_size: many
v_call: TRBV15
j_call: TRBJ1-5
d_call: .
cdr3_nt: TGTGCCACCAGCAGAGGGCCGCAGGGACATCAGCCCCAGCATTTT
cdr3_aa: CATSRGPQGHQPQHF

clone_size: .
v_call: TRBV20-1
j_call: TRBJ1-5
d_call: .
cdr3_nt: TGCAGTGCTAGTTTTTCGAGGTTTAGCAATCAGCCCCAGCATTTT
cdr3_aa: CSASFSRFSNQPQHF

clone_size: many
v_call: TRBV7-2
j_call: TRBJ2-7
d_call: TRBD2
cdr3_nt: TGTGCCAGCAGCCCAAGCGGGGGGTTCTACGAGCAGTACTTC
cdr3_aa: CASSPSGGFYEQYF

clone_size: .
v_call: TRBV23-1
j_call: TRBJ2-1
d_call: .
cdr3_nt: TGCGCCAGCAGTCACGGCTACAATGAGCAGTTCTTC
cdr3_aa: CASSHGYNEQFF

clone_size: many
v_call: TRBV20-1
j_call: TRBJ1-5
d_call: .
cdr3_nt: TGCAGTGCTCGACGGCGATTCGGCAATCAGCCCCAGCATTTT
cdr3_aa: CSARRRFGNQPQHF

clone_size: many
v_call: TRBV5-1
j_call: TRBJ2-1
d_call: TRBD2
cdr3_nt: TGCGCCAGCAGCCCCGTGGTGCGGGGGGGCCCCTACAATGAGCAGTTCTTC
cdr3_aa: CASSPVVRGGPYNEQFF

clone_size: many
v_call: TRBV5-1
j_call: TRBJ2-1
d_call: .
cdr3_nt: TGCGCCAGCAGCTTCGAGGCAGGGGGGTACAATGAGCAGTTCTTC
cdr3_aa: CASSFEAGGYNEQFF

clone_size: .
v_call: TRBV4-1
j_call: TRBJ2-3
d_call: .
cdr3_nt: TGCGCCAGCAGCCTAGGGGTGGCAGATACGCAGTATTTT
cdr3_aa: CASSLGVADTQYF

clone_size: many
v_call: TRBV6-5
j_call: TRBJ1-1
d_call: .
cdr3_nt: TGTGCCAGCAGCTATATCAAGGGGGCTGAAGCTTTCTTT
cdr3_aa: CASSYIKGAEAFF

clone_size: many
v_call: TRBV7-2
j_call: TRBJ1-1
d_call: .
cdr3_nt: TGTGCCAGCAGTTCCGTGGGGGCTGAAGCTTTCTTT
cdr3_aa: CASSSVGAEAFF

clone_size: many
v_call: TRBV6-6
j_call: TRBJ1-3
d_call: .
cdr3_nt: TGTGCCAGCAGTTACGTCAGGCATCTCTCCGGAAACACCATATATTTT
cdr3_aa: CASSYVRHLSGNTIYF

clone_size: many
v_call: TRBV5-1
j_call: TRBJ2-7
d_call: TRBD1
cdr3_nt: TGCGCCAGCAGCTGGACAGGAGCTTTCTACGAGCAGTACTTC
cdr3_aa: CASSWTGAFYEQYF

clone_size: many
v_call: TRBV10-3
j_call: TRBJ2-1
d_call: TRBD2
cdr3_nt: TGTGCCATCAGTGATCTCCTAGCGGGGGGGCCGGGGAATGAGCAGTTCTTC
cdr3_aa: CAISDLLAGGPGNEQFF

clone_size: many
v_call: TRBV29-1
j_call: TRBJ1-1
d_call: TRBD1
cdr3_nt: TGCAGCGTGGCCGGGACAGTTTCGAACACTGAAGCTTTCTTT
cdr3_aa: CSVAGTVSNTEAFF

clone_size: many
v_call: TRBV5-1
j_call: TRBJ2-3
d_call: .
cdr3_nt: TGCGCCAGCAACCCCCGGATGCTCGGAGATACGCAGTATTTT
cdr3_aa: CASNPRMLGDTQYF

clone_size: many
v_call: TRBV5-1
j_call: TRBJ2-3
d_call: .
cdr3_nt: TGCGCCAGCAGCTTGGCACAGGGAGGCACAGATACGCAGTATTTT
cdr3_aa: CASSLAQGGTDTQYF

clone_size: many
v_call: TRBV9
j_call: TRBJ2-3
d_call: .
cdr3_nt: TGTGCCAGCAGCGTATTATTTGGGCCAGGAACAGATACGCAGTATTTT
cdr3_aa: CASSVLFGPGTDTQYF

clone_size: many
v_call: TRBV27
j_call: TRBJ2-1
d_call: TRBD2
cdr3_nt: TGTGCCAGCAGTACTAGCGGGGGATCCGCCTACAATGAGCAGTTCTTC
cdr3_aa: CASSTSGGSAYNEQFF

clone_size: many
v_call: TRBV2
j_call: TRBJ2-1
d_call: .
cdr3_nt: TGTGCCAGCAGCTTATTAGGGGTCGGTCACAATGAGCAGTTCTTC
cdr3_aa: CASSLLGVGHNEQFF

clone_size: many
v_call: TRBV7-6
j_call: TRBJ2-7
d_call: .
cdr3_nt: TGTGCCAGCAGCCCTCGACCAGGGGACTACGAGCAGTACTTC
cdr3_aa: CASSPRPGDYEQYF

clone_size: many
v_call: TRBV19
j_call: TRBJ1-5
d_call: TRBD1
cdr3_nt: TGTGCCAGTAGTATGACAGGGGCGATCAATCAGCCCCAGCATTTT
cdr3_aa: CASSMTGAINQPQHF

clone_size: many
v_call: TRBV4-1
j_call: TRBJ2-7
d_call: TRBD1
cdr3_nt: TGCGCCAGCAGCCACCGACAGGGATTAGTCTACGAGCAGTACTTC
cdr3_aa: CASSHRQGLVYEQYF

clone_size: many
v_call: TRBV27
j_call: TRBJ1-4
d_call: TRBD1
cdr3_nt: TGTGCCAGCAGTTTATCCGACAGGGTGGATGAAAAACTGTTTTTT
cdr3_aa: CASSLSDRVDEKLFF

clone_size: many
v_call: TRBV2
j_call: TRBJ1-4
d_call: TRBD1
cdr3_nt: TGTGCCAGCTTATCGATGAGTCGGAGGCGACAGGGGGATGAAAAACTGTTTTTT
cdr3_aa: CASLSMSRRRQGDEKLFF

clone_size: many
v_call: TRBV12-3/TRBV12-4
j_call: TRBJ2-1
d_call: TRBD2
cdr3_nt: TGTGCCAGCAGTTTATTGCCCAGCGGGGGGCCAAACAATGAGCAGTTCTTC
cdr3_aa: CASSLLPSGGPNNEQFF

clone_size: many
v_call: TRBV3-1
j_call: TRBJ2-1
d_call: TRBD2
cdr3_nt: TGTGCCAGCAGCCAAAGCGGGGGCACCTACAATGAGCAGTTCTTC
cdr3_aa: CASSQSGGTYNEQFF

clone_size: few
v_call: TRBV19
j_call: TRBJ2-2
d_call: TRBD1
cdr3_nt: TGTGCCAGTAGTACGCGACAGGGGGTGACCGGGGAGCTGTTTTTT
cdr3_aa: CASSTRQGVTGELFF

clone_size: many
v_call: TRBV3-1
j_call: TRBJ1-1
d_call: .
cdr3_nt: TGTGCCAGCAGCCAATCCGGGAACACTGAAGCTTTCTTT
cdr3_aa: CASSQSGNTEAFF

clone_size: many
v_call: TRBV6-2/TRBV6-3
j_call: TRBJ1-5
d_call: .
cdr3_nt: TGTGCCAGCAGCCTCGGACAGCTGAGCAATCAGCCCCAGCATTTT
cdr3_aa: CASSLGQLSNQPQHF